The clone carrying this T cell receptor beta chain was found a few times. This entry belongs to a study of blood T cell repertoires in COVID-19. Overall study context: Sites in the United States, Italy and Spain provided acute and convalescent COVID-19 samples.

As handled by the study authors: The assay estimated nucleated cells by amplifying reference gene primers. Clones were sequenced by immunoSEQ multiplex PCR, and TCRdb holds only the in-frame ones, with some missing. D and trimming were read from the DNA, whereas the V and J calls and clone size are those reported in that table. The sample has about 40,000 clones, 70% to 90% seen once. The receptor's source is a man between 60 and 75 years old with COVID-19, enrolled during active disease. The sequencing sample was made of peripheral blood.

CDR3 amino acids: CASSPQGLGEQYF. The CDR3 DNA sequence: TGTGCCAGCTCACCCCAGGGTTTGGGCGAGCAGTACTTC. This chain links TRBV18 with TRBJ2-7; a possible D gene is TRBD1 (5 bases). V lost 3 bases and J lost 6, with 12 bases in between. The CDR3 is 13 amino acids. Germline V CDR1 and CDR2: KGHSH, LQKENI.